This T cell receptor beta chain was profiled in a study of T cells in Graves' hyperthyroidism and ophthalmopathy (dated by TCRdb to about 2019). At the level of the whole study: A discovery cohort of fewer than 110 patients, about 43 with Graves' ophthalmopathy and 55 to 60 with stable Graves' hyperthyroidism, was used to find distinguishing TCR V-J signatures. An independent validation cohort of 18 to 20 hyperthyroidism patients and approximately 17 patients who later progressed to ophthalmopathy tested prospective prediction of ophthalmopathy. The approximately 98 discovery patients were randomly divided into training and test sets at a 7:3 ratio. In about 6 Graves' hyperthyroidism patients, the study also compared T-cell repertoires from thyroid tissue with T-cell repertoires from blood. The paper reports TCR Vbeta CDR3 sequencing of 140 or so peripheral blood samples: 43 ophthalmopathy, fewer than 85 hyperthyroidism and around 17 progressor patients. After blood sampling, hyperthyroidism patients were treated with methimazole at a starting dose of 30 mg daily, and ophthalmopathy patients were treated with high-dose intravenous methylprednisolone.

The TCR beta CDR3 regions were amplified from RNA transcripts. For the first round of RT-PCR on the TCR CDR3, the HTBI primer set was used together with the Qiagen OneStep RT-PCR kit. Libraries were constructed in a second round of multiplex PCR, after which size selection and purification were carried out. The libraries were sequenced on an Illumina HiSeq2000 using paired-end 100 bp reads. For the original study's pipeline: Raw data were processed with SOAPnuke, discarding reads with adapters, uncalled bases, mean Phred below 15, or no exact constant-primer or identifier match. High-quality paired reads were merged with COPE v1.2.5, and unique nucleotide sequences were defined as clonotypes. MiTCR v1.1 was used to align clonotypes to the IMGT TRBV, TRBD and TRBJ reference segments. Only V-J combinations with frequency above 0.0001, covering 99% to 99.2% of repertoires, were analysed. The TCS score was defined as F50 (clonal expansion) divided by E x V (chaos), with BLOSUM62-based TCRdist calculated between CDR3 peptides within each V-J. Welch's t-statistics and random forest reduced roughly 530 V-J features to roughly 13, which were used in a naive Bayes classifier (R e1071). The Morisita-Horn index was used to measure how similar the thyroid and blood repertoires were. The raw public reads went through TCRdb reprocessing: fastp at Q25, MiXCR clone calling, in-frame beta chains kept. Duplicate CDR3 protein sequences are folded into a single record with the most common DNA and genes. The V and J calls were not made by the authors but by TCRdb's processing. The sample table records 550,000 to 600,000 distinct CDR3 sequences; around 45% of these occur just once. The ten largest clones take up around 20% of the sample.

The CDR3 runs 16 amino acids, cysteine and phenylalanine included. Only the CDR3 DNA stays, 48 bases, in frame from base 1. For CDR1 and CDR2, the germline V gene (reference sequence) lists SEHNR and FQNEAQ. The trim is 4 bases for V and 0 bases for J, with a gap of 13 bases between the germline ends. The study excluded patients with uncontrolled infections, other autoimmune diseases, pregnancy or lactation. Diagnoses were based on clinical symptoms, serum thyroxine and TRAb, thyroid ultrasound and orbital computed tomography. Total RNA was extracted with Trizol reagent, and quality was checked on an Agilent 2100 Bioanalyzer. In its sample, this clonotype was seen many times. Its antigen remains undetermined. No much larger clone is present one base from it, and per-base qualities are unavailable. What the research found in general, with its limitations: In validation, the model predicted progression to ophthalmopathy with 60% to 71% sensitivity and less than 75% specificity, a median of 6.5 months before onset. No statistical method was used to fix the sample size in advance, and group allocation was not hidden from the investigators. A model built on a 13 V-J signature distinguished ophthalmopathy from stable hyperthyroidism, reaching roughly 88% sensitivity and around 81% specificity in cross-validation and 80%/75% in testing. Most expanded thyroid clonotypes (frequency above 0.001) were also found in blood, which suggests that blood repertoires may mirror thyroid immune responses.

This receptor chain uses TRBV7-9 and TRBJ1-3; no D gene is confidently identified. The sequence came from an adult woman with Graves' disease, either hyperthyroidism or ophthalmopathy (not recorded which). Sequenced input: peripheral blood or thyroid tissue (not recorded which). The CDR3 protein is CASSYPHGISGNTIYF. The sequenced DNA is TGTGCCAGCAGCTACCCCCATGGCATCTCTGGAAACACCATATATTTT.